Given below is one T cell receptor (beta chain) in context. What it recognizes is unknown. The sample belongs to a study of vaccination effects on CD4 cells after COVID-19. Findings of the study overall: Of the vaccine-induced clones from healthy vaccinees, merely 1 of 255 recognized common cold coronaviruses as well.

Trimming took 7 bases from V and 0 from J, leaving 14 bases between them. This CDR3 has 14 amino acids. Germline V lookup: CDR1 SQVTM, CDR2 ANQGSEA. Clones were sequenced by immunoSEQ multiplex PCR, and TCRdb holds only the in-frame ones, with some missing. The repertoire holds approximately 61,000 clones, with 60% to 75% as singletons. Before any sequencing was done, the ViraFEST assay used viral peptide pools to expand antigen-specific CD4+ T cells. Scientists isolated CD4+ T cells after a roughly ten-day culture period ended. Two doses of either BNT162b2 or mRNA-1273 were given to each participant. No vaccinee had earlier SARS-CoV-2 infection, and nucleocapsid antibodies were negative. On both days 3 and 7, half of the culture medium was replaced with IL-2 medium.

The clonotype originates from a human donor who received a COVID-19 vaccine. V gene TRBV29-1 combines with J gene TRBJ2-3; TRBD2 is a possible D gene (6 bases). Sequencing used CD4+ T cells from PBMCs cultured with HCoV-229E spike peptides, obtained after COVID-19 vaccination. CDR3 region: CSAVLRGSTDTQYF. CDR3 sequence (DNA): TGCAGCGCAGTGTTACGGGGGAGCACAGATACGCAGTATTTT.